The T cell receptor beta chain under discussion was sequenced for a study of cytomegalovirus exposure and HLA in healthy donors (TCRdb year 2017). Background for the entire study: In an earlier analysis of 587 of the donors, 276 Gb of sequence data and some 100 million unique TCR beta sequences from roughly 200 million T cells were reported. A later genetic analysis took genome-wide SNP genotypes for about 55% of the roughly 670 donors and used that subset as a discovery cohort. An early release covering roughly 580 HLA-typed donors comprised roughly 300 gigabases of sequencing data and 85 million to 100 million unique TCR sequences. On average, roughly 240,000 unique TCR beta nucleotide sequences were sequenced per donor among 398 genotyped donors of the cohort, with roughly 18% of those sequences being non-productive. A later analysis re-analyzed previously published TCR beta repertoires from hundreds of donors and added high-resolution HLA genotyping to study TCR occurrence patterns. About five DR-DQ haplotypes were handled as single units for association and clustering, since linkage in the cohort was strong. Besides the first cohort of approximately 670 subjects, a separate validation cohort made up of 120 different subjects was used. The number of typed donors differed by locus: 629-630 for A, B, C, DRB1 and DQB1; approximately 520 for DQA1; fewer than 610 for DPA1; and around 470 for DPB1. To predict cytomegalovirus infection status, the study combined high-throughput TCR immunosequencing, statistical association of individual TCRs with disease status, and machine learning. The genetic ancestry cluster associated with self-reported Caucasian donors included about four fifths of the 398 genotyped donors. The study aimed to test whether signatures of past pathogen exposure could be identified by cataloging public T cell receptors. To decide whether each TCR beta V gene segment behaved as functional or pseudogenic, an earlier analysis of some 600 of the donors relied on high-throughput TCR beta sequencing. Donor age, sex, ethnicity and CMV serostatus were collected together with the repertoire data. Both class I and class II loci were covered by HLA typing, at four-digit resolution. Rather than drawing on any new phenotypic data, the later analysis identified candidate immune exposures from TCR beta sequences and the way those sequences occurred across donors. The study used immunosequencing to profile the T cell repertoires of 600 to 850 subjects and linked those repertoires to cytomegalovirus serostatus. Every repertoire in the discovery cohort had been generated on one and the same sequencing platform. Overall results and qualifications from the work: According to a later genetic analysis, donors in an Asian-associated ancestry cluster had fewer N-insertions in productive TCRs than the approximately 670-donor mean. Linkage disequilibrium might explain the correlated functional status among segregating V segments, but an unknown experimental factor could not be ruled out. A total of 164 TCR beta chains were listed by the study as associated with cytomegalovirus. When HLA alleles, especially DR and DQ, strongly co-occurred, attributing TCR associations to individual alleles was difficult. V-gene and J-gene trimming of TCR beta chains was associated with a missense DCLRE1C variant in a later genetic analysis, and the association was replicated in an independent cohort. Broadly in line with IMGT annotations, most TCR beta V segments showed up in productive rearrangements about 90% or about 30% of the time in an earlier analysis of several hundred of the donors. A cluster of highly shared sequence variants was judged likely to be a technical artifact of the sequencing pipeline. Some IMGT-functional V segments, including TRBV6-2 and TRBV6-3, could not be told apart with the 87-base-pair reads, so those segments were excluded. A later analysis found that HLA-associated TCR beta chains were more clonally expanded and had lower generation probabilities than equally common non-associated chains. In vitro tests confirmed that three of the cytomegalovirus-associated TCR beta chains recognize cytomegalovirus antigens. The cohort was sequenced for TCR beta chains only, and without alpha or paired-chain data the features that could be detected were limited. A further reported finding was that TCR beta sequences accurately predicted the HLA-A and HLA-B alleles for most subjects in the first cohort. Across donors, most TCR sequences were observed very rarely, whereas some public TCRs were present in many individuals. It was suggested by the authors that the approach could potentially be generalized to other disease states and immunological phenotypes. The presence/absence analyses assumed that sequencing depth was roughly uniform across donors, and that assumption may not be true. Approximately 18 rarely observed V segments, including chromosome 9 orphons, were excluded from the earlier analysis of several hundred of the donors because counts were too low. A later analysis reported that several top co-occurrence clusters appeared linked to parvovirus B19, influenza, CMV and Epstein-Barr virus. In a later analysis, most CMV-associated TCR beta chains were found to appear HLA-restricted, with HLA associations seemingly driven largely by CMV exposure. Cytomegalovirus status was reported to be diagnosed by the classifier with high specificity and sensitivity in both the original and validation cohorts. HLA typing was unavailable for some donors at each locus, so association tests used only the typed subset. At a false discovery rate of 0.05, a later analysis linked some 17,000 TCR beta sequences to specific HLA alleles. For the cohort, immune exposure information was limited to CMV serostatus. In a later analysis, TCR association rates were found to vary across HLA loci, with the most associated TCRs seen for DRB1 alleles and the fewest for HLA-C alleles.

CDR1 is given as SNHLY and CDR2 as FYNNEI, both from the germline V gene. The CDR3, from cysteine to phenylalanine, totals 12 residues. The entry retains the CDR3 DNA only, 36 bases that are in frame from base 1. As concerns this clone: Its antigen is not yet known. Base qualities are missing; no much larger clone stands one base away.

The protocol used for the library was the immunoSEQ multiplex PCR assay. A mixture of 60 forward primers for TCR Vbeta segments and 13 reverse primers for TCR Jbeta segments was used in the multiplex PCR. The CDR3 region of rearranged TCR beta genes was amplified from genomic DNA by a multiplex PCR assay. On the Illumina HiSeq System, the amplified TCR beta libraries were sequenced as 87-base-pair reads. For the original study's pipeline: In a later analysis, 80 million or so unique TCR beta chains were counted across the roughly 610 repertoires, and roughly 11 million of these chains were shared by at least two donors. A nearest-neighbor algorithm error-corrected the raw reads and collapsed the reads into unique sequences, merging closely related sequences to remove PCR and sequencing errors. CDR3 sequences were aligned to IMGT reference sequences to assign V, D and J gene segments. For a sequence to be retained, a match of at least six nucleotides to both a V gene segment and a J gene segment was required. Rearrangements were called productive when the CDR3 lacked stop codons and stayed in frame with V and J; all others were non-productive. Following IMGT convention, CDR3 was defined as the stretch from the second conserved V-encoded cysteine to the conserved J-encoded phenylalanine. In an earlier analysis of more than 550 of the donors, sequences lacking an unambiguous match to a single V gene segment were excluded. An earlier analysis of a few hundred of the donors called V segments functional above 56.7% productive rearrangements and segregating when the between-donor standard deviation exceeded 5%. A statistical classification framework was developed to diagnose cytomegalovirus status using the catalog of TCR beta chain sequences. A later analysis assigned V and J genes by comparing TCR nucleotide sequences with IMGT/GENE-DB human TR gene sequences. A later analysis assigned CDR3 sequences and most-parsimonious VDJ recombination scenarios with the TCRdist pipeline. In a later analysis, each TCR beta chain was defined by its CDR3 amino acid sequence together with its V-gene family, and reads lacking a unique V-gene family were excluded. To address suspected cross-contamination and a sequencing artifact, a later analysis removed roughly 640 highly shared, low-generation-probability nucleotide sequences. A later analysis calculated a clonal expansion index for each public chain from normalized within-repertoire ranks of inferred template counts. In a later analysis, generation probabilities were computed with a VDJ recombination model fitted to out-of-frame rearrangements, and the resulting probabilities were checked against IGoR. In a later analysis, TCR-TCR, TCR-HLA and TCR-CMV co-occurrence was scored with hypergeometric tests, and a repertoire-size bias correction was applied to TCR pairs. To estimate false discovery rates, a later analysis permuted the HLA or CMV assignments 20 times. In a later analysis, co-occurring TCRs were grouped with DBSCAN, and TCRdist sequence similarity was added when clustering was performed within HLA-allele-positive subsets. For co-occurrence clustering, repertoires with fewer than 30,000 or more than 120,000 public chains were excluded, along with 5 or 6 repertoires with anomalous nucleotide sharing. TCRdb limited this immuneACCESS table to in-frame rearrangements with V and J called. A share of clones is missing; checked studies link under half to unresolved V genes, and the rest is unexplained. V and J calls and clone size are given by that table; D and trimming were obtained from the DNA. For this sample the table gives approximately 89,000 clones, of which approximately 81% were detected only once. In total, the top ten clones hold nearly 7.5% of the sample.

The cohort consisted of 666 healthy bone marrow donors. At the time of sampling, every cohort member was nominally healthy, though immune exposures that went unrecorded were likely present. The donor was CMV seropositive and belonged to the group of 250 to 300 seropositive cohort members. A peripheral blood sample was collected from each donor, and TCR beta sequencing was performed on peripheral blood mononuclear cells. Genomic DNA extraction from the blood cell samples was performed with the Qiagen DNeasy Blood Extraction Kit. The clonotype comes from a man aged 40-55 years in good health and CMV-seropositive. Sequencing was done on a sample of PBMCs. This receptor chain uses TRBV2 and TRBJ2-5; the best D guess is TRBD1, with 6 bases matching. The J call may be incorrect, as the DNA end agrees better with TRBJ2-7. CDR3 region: CASRQGTYEQYF. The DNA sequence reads TGTGCCAGCAGGCAGGGGACCTACGAGCAGTACTTC.